Below, 16 T cell receptor beta chains from the same sample are listed, as sequenced in a study of blood T cell repertoires in COVID-19. Measured with immunoSEQ multiplex PCR; TCRdb has only the in-frame clones, and not every one. The sample shows roughly 250,000 clones, approximately 85% of them seen only once. The sample consisted of peripheral blood. These TCRs come from a woman in her twenties or thirties with acute or convalescent COVID-19.

This rearrangement joins TRBV13 to TRBJ2-7, with D unclear. The ends were cut back, 1 base at V and 1 base at J, with 8 bases in the middle. CDR1 PRHDT and CDR2 FYEKMQ come from the germline V gene (reference sequence). This CDR3 is built from 14 residues. The DNA for the CDR3 is TGTGCCAGCAGCTTAGACCCCGGTTCCTACGAGCAGTACTTC. It is translated as CASSLDPGSYEQYF.

This clone was observed a few times. The chain combines TRBV7-9 with TRBJ1-2; D might be TRBD1 (5 bases). Germline CDR1 reads SEHNR; CDR2 reads FQNEAQ (reference sequence). The V end was cut by 4 bases, the J end by 2 bases, with 11 bases between. The CDR3 length is 14 residues. The CDR3 nucleotides are TGTGCCAGCAGCTCCGGGACTGTGAACTATGGCTACACCTTC. It is translated as CASSSGTVNYGYTF.

The genes are TRBV4-3 and TRBJ2-1, with 13 bases identical to TRBD2. CDR3 length equals 16 residues. In germline, CDR1 is LGHNA, CDR2 YSLEER. After removal of 0 bases from V and 9 bases from J, the junction contained 5 bases not matched to a gene. CDR3 nucleotide sequence: TGCGCCAGCAGCCAAGAGGGACTAGCGGGACGTTTTGAGCAGTTCTTC. Translation: CASSQEGLAGRFEQFF.

The chain carries TRBV7-3 and TRBJ2-2; 9 bases agree with TRBD1. Looked up from germline, CDR1 is SGHTA and CDR2 is FQGTGA. CDR3 length: 15 residues. V was pared by 8 bases and J by 4 bases, with 8 bases of the junction left unmatched. The CDR3 is CASAKQGAGTGELFF. Here the CDR3 DNA reads TGTGCCAGCGCAAAACAGGGGGCGGGCACCGGGGAGCTGTTTTTT.

V gene TRBV21-1 combines with J gene TRBJ2-5; the tabulated D call, TRBD2, remains unverified against the DNA. TRBV21-1 is shown as a pseudogene. This CDR3 region has 16 residues. The CDR3 loop reads CASSTLCAGVEETQYF. In DNA form, the CDR3 reads TGTGCCAGCAGCACACTTTGTGCCGGGGTCGAGGAGACCCAGTACTTC.

The rearrangement links TRBV27 to TRBJ2-3, with D unclear. Germline V gene sequence: CDR1 MNHEY, CDR2 SMNVEV (reference sequence). Trimming stripped 3 bases from V and 2 bases from J, with 15 bases between. The CDR3 is 16 amino acids. CDR3 nucleotides: TGTGCCAGCAGTTTTTTTGCGGCCCCCCCCACAGATACGCAGTATTTT. Translated, it gives CASSFFAAPPTDTQYF.

J is TRBJ2-7 and V is TRBV27, with D perhaps TRBD2 (5 bases). V lost 2 bases, J lost 4 bases, and 15 bases lay in between. Germline V gene sequence: CDR1 MNHEY, CDR2 SMNVEV (reference sequence). The length of the CDR3 is 15 residues. The CDR3 nucleotides read TGTGCCAGCAGTTTAGGCCCCGGAGGTTCGTACGAGCAGTACTTC. This encodes CASSLGPGGSYEQYF.

The V gene is TRBV6-1, the J gene TRBJ1-5; possible D gene TRBD1, 6 bases. Germline assignment: CDR1 MNHNS and CDR2 SASEGT. The ends were cut back, 6 bases at V and 7 bases at J, with 16 bases in the middle. The CDR3 runs 14 residues. CDR3 sequence: CASRPAGEGQPQHF. The CDR3, as DNA: TGTGCCAGCAGACCCGCAGGGGAAGGGCAGCCCCAGCATTTT.

The chain employs TRBV30 and TRBJ2-7; 10 bases match TRBD2. The CDR3 is 14 amino acids. V gave up 2 bases and J gave up 4 bases; unmatched junction bases: 5. Germline CDR1 reads GTSNPN; CDR2 reads SVGIG (reference sequence). CDR3 protein: CAWSSSGSIYEQYF. In DNA form, the CDR3 reads TGTGCCTGGAGTTCTAGCGGGAGTATATACGAGCAGTACTTC.

The rearrangement joins TRBV4-3 to TRBJ2-1, with 10 positions matching TRBD2. Germline-derived CDR1 and CDR2 are LGHNA and YSLEER. After removal of 0 bases from V and 0 bases from J, the junction contained 8 bases not matched to a gene. The CDR3 consists of 19 residues. This chain's CDR3 is CASSQDPLAGASSYNEQFF. CDR3 in DNA: TGCGCCAGCAGCCAAGATCCTCTAGCGGGAGCGAGCTCCTACAATGAGCAGTTCTTC.

CDR3 sequence: CASSQGSLGNTIYF. DNA for the CDR3: TGCGCCAGCAGCCAAGGTTCACTTGGAAACACCATATATTTT. The rearrangement uses TRBV4-1 and TRBJ1-3, with D unclear. This CDR3 has 14 amino acids. CDR1 is MGHRA, CDR2 YSYEKL, per germline. The V and J ends lost 1 base and 3 bases respectively, with 7 bases between them.

DNA of the CDR3: TGTGCCTGGAGTGCAGGGTATGGGGTGGCTGAGCAGTTCTTC. This gives the protein CAWSAGYGVAEQFF. The gene calls are TRBV30 and TRBJ2-1; the D gene is possibly TRBD1 (5 bases). V was trimmed by 1 base and J by 9 bases, leaving 16 bases between them. CDR3 length equals 14 residues. CDR1 GTSNPN and CDR2 SVGIG come from the germline V gene (reference sequence).

The chain uses TRBV6-7 and TRBJ1-3, with D hard to call. TRBV6-7 is an ORF; its function is uncertain. V was cut by 8 bases and J by 0 bases, with 14 bases left in between. The CDR3 spans 15 residues. CDR3 DNA: TGTGCCAGCCCTCGCGGTACCATCTCTGGAAACACCATATATTTT. Protein sequence: CASPRGTISGNTIYF.

This clone was recorded once. J is TRBJ1-2 and V is TRBV9, with 8 bases fitting TRBD1. Germline V gene lookup returns CDR1 SGDLS and CDR2 YYNGEE. Trimming removed 4 bases from V and 8 bases from J; junction bases left unmatched: 16. The CDR3 spans 16 residues. Here the CDR3 reads CASSPHGGQGVRGYTF. In nucleotides, the CDR3 is TGTGCCAGCAGCCCCCACGGAGGACAGGGAGTTCGCGGCTACACCTTC.

This clone was detected a few times. The chain links TRBV6-1 to TRBJ2-7, with 10 bases identical to TRBD1. CDR1 and CDR2 from the germline V gene are MNHNS and SASEGT. After removal of 4 bases from V and 5 bases from J, the junction contained 11 bases not matched to a gene. The CDR3 covers 16 residues. CDR3 residues: CASSVPPGQGLHEQYF. The CDR3 nucleotides read TGTGCCAGCAGTGTCCCCCCGGGACAGGGGCTACACGAGCAGTACTTC.

The chain combines TRBV5-1 with TRBJ1-3, with 7 bases fitting TRBD1. Germline values: CDR1 SGHRS, CDR2 YFSETQ. V dropped 4 bases and J dropped 2; count of bases not matched to a gene: 9. The CDR3 length is 16 residues. The CDR3 DNA sequence: TGCGCCAGCAGCCCGAGAGACAGGGCGGCTGGAAACACCATATATTTT. As protein: CASSPRDRAAGNTIYF.